The subject of this entry is one TCR beta chain. As yet, its antigen is unknown. The data were produced by immunoSEQ multiplex PCR, yet TCRdb's version contains in-frame clones alone and is incomplete. This table has about 1.1 million clones, approximately 77% appearing once. This sample is drawn from a study of shared clonotypes between healthy human individuals. General observations from the study: As a rule, naive subsets had a larger estimated richness than memory subsets. With few donors, the genetic and exposure-history diversity represented was limited.

V shed 7 bases and J shed 2 bases, with 11 bases lying between them. Germline CDR1 is LNHDA and CDR2 is SQIVND (reference sequence). The CDR3 runs to 14 residues. Sequenced: memory CD4+ T cells from PBMCs. Regarding subset: CD45RA-negative fraction. V and J are TRBV19 and TRBJ2-2; no clear D gene. This receptor was obtained from a man aged 18 to 29 in good health. Some clones in this sample may be carry-over from other donors' samples. The CDR3 loop reads CASIYQVNTGELFF. CDR3 nucleotide sequence: TGTGCCAGTATTTACCAGGTCAACACCGGGGAGCTGTTTTTT.